This T cell receptor (beta chain) was sequenced for a study of cytomegalovirus exposure and HLA in healthy donors. Study-wide context: Membership in the Caucasian-associated ancestry cluster was found for around 85% of 350 to 450 genotyped donors. Broader study findings: It was about 150 TCR beta chains that were listed as cytomegalovirus-associated.

The PCR used 60 Vbeta and 13 Jbeta primers. The assay was immunoSEQ multiplex PCR, and TCRdb's table has in-frame clones only and misses some. The sample holds more than 100,000 clones; around 82% are singletons and the top ten take about a tenth. In the case of this clone: The antigen is unknown.

Germline lookup yields CDR1 SGHRS and CDR2 YFSETQ. There are 15 residues in the CDR3. V was clipped by 4 bases and J by 0 bases, with 13 bases between them. This TCR was sampled from a young woman in good health and CMV-seropositive. The chain combines TRBV5-1 with TRBJ1-1; no definite D call. Sequencing was performed on PBMCs. CDR3 in DNA: TGCGCCAGCAGCCCAGGAAGTTGGGTGAACACTGAAGCTTTCTTT. Translating it yields CASSPGSWVNTEAFF. Looking up the rest from reference TRBV5-1 and TRBJ1-1 gives the full variable domain: KAGVTQTPRYLIKTRGQQVTLSCSPISGHRSVSWYQQTPGQGLQFLFEYFSETQRNKGNFPGRFSGRQFSNSRSEMNVSTLELGDSALYLCASSPGSWVNTEAFFGQGTRLTVV.